This TCR beta chain is drawn from a study of CD8 T cells in Susac syndrome. TEMRA cells were enriched by FACS, and CD4+ and CD8+ T cells were negatively isolated. This clonotype came up once. The CDR3 has 16 residues. Germline V gene lookup returns CDR1 SGHVS and CDR2 FQNEAQ. Trimming shortened V by 5 bases and J by 5 bases, and 19 bases separated the two germline ends. When the RNA was reverse transcribed, random hexamers were used with an input of roughly 0.45 to 1 ug. TCRdb re-called the immunoSEQ multiplex PCR reads through MiXCR, storing one row per CDR3 protein. In the table there are 250,000 to 300,000 distinct CDR3 sequences, about 91% of which are singletons.

Sequencing input: CD8+ T cells from PBMCs. This clonotype originated in a human donor with multiple sclerosis. The V gene is TRBV7-8, the J gene TRBJ2-1; possible D gene TRBD2, 5 bases. CDR3 DNA: TGTGCCAGCAGCACAGCTGGGAGCACCTCAAACAATGAGCAGTTCTTC. Residues: CASSTAGSTSNNEQFF.